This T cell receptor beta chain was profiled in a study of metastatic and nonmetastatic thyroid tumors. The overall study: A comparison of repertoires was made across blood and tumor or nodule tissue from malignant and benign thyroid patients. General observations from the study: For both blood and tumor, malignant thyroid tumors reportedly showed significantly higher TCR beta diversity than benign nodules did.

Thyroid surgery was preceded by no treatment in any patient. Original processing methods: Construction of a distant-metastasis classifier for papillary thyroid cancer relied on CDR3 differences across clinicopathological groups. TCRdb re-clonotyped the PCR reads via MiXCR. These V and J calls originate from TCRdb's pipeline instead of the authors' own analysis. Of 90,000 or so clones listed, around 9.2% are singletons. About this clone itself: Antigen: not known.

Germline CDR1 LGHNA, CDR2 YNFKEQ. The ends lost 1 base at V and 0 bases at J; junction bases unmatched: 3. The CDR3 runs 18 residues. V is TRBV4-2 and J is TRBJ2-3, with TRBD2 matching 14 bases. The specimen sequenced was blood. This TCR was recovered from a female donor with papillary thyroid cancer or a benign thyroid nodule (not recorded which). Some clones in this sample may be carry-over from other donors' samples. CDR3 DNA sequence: TGTGCCAGCAGCCAAGGACTAGCGGGGGGGCGGAGCACAGATACGCAGTATTTT. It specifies CASSQGLAGGRSTDTQYF.